This T cell receptor beta chain comes out of a study of OX40 agonist ivuxolimab in advanced cancers. About the study: Subjects had a mean age of about 65 years, with a range of roughly 20 to 80; roughly 83% were male.

The repertoire was sequenced with immunoSEQ multiplex PCR; TCRdb's copy has only in-frame clones and lacks some. The sample carries tens of thousands of clones, 86% recorded once. The CDR3 runs 17 residues. V dropped 5 bases and J dropped 0; count of bases not matched to a gene: 4. Germline V gene data show CDR1 as SEHNR and CDR2 as FQNEAQ (reference sequence). Findings and caveats of the study: Expanded clones were, on average, more numerous in CD8+ T cells than in CD4+. The antigen specificity of the peripheral T cells (those that were expanded) was not determined. Patients with a partial response at 0.1-3.0 mg/kg had among the lowest clonal expansion.

To note about this clone: Its antigen is unknown.

The sequence was collected from an adult with an advanced solid tumor such as melanoma, head and neck, liver or kidney cancer. This sequence joins TRBV7-9 and TRBJ2-6; TRBD1 matches at 10 bases. This sample comprised CD4+ or CD8+ T cells sorted from blood, obtained in a trial of the OX40 agonist ivuxolimab. Written as DNA, the CDR3 is TGTGCCAGCAGCGCGGGACAGGGGAGCTCTGGGGCCAACGTCCTGACTTTC. This codes for CASSAGQGSSGANVLTF.